The T cell receptor (beta chain) under discussion was sequenced for a study of blood T cell repertoires in COVID-19. Study at large: Sites in the United States, Italy and Spain provided acute and convalescent COVID-19 samples.

Method: immunoSEQ multiplex PCR; TCRdb's copy keeps in-frame clones and lacks some. The repertoire holds roughly 150,000 clones, with approximately 85% as singletons. The TCR comes from an elderly woman with COVID-19, enrolled during active disease. Sequencing was carried out using peripheral blood.

The CDR3 loop is CASSIGANYGYTF. The CDR3 DNA reads as TGTGCCAGTAGTATCGGGGCTAACTATGGCTACACCTTC. This chain links TRBV19 with TRBJ1-2; D is unclear. The ends were cut back, 3 bases at V and 0 bases at J, with 5 bases in the middle. The CDR3 is made up of 13 amino acids. Germline-derived CDR1 and CDR2 are LNHDA and SQIVND (reference sequence).